This T cell receptor (beta chain) was retrieved from a study of T cell responses to AZD1222 COVID-19 vaccine. The V gene lost 0 bases and the J gene lost 0 bases, with 5 bases spanning the gap. Germline V CDR1 and CDR2: MGHRA, YSYEKL. This CDR3 has 15 amino acids. Findings of the study overall: Repertoire collection took place solely once the T cell response had peaked. CD4 TCRs linked to vaccination spanned spike, dominating at 160-218 and 743-854. The donor group comprised mostly white British people and more females; the analysis possibly underestimated clonal diversity.

A remark on this clone: The target antigen is unknown.

Assay used: immunoSEQ multiplex PCR; TCRdb lists only in-frame clones, some missing. This table holds roughly 100,000 clones, 86% found once. The chain carries TRBV4-1 and TRBJ2-2; no clear D gene. The specimen comprised peripheral blood, sampled on day 0 of AZD1222 vaccination. The clonotype originates from an adult in good health. CDR3 DNA: TGCGCCAGCAGCCAAGACAGGACGAACACCGGGGAGCTGTTTTTT. The encoded protein is CASSQDRTNTGELFF.